This T cell receptor beta chain was observed in a study of T cell responses to AZD1222 COVID-19 vaccine. Clones were sequenced by immunoSEQ multiplex PCR, and TCRdb holds only the in-frame ones, with some missing. This sample yields some 60,000 clones, of which over 60% are seen a single time; over 3% belongs to the top ten. CDR1 is SGHKS, CDR2 YYEKEE, per germline (reference sequence). V gave up 0 bases and J gave up 1 base, with 10 bases separating them. The length of the CDR3 is 16 residues. The specimen was peripheral blood, collected 28 days after the second AZD1222 dose. This rearrangement joins TRBV5-5 to TRBJ2-2; D uncertain. This receptor was obtained from an adult who received the AZD1222 COVID-19 vaccine. The CDR3 is CASSLGVGGNTGELFF. In DNA form, the CDR3 reads TGTGCCAGCAGCTTGGGTGTAGGTGGGAACACCGGGGAGCTGTTTTTT.